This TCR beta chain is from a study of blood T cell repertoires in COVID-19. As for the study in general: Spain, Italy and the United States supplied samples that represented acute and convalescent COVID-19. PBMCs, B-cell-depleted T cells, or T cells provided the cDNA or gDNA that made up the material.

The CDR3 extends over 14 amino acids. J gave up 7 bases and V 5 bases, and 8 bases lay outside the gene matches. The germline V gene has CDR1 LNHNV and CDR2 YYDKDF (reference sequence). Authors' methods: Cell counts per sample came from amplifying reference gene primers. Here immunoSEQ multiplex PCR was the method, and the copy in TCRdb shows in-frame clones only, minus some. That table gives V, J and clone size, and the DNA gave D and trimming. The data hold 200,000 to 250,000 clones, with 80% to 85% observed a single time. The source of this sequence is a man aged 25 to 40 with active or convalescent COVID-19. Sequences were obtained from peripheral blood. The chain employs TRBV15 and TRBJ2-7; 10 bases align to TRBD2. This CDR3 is CATSLSGGAREQYF. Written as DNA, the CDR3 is TGTGCCACCAGCCTAAGCGGGGGGGCGAGGGAGCAGTACTTC.